This TCR beta chain was captured in a study of T cell clones after liver transplantation. This clone was seen a few times. Its antigen is still unknown. This CDR3 is built from 16 residues. The germline V gene has CDR1 LNHDA and CDR2 SQIVND (reference sequence). Losses at the gene ends were 5 bases for V and 3 bases for J; bases not matched to a gene: 8. The study, taken as a whole, reports: Circulating graft-donor-reactive CD4 TCRbeta sequences fell significantly post-transplant in most of the 8 subjects. A larger donor-reactive than third-party decline suggested partial antigen-specific deletion.

Sequenced by immunoSEQ multiplex PCR; TCRdb stores in-frame clones only, minus some. The sample has over 90,000 clones; roughly four fifths are singletons. The rearrangement uses TRBV19 and TRBJ1-4; TRBD1 agrees at 8 bases. This receptor was obtained from a human patient who received a liver transplant. Some T cells may be provided by the graft donor. The sample here was CD4+ T cells from blood, taken around 44 months after liver transplant. CDR3 bases: TGTGCCAGTAGTCCCGGGACAGGAGTTTCTAATGAAAAACTGTTTTTT. Amino acid sequence: CASSPGTGVSNEKLFF. Based on the CDR3 plus reference TRBV19 and TRBJ1-4, the full variable domain is DGGITQSPKYLFRKEGQNVTLSCEQNLNHDAMYWYRQDPGQGLRLIYYSQIVNDFQKGDIAEGYSVSREKKESFPLTVTSAQKNPTAFYLCASSPGTGVSNEKLFFGSGTQLSVL.